These T cell receptor beta chains were read from a single sample in a study of blood T cells in healthy people across ages. From the 5' RACE reads, TCRdb called clonotypes with MiXCR, one entry per CDR3 protein. The sample has about 650,000 distinct CDR3 sequences, roughly 32% seen once. The sample was blood. The receptors were sampled from an elderly woman in good health. CDR3s include the opening cysteine and the closing phenylalanine or tryptophan. The order of the fields is D gene, clone size, V gene, J gene, CDR3 protein, CDR3 DNA. The D gene is left open where the match is weak. Where a row states a size, it is once, few, many or the class of an expanded clone; other rows omit it.

-	many	TRBV4-1	TRBJ1-5	CASSQEGGGASQPQHF	TGCGCCAGCAGCCAAGAAGGGGGGGGGGCGTCCCAGCCCCAGCATTTT
-	-	TRBV12-3/TRBV12-4	TRBJ1-2	CASSLYSGANYGYTF	TGTGCCAGCAGTTTATACTCGGGAGCGAACTATGGCTACACCTTC
TRBD2	many	TRBV6-1	TRBJ2-5	CASSGPGRGENQETQYF	TGTGCCAGCAGTGGACCCGGGCGGGGGGAGAACCAAGAGACCCAGTACTTC
-	many	TRBV3-1	TRBJ2-7	CASRQGSLPEQYF	TGTGCCAGCAGACAGGGTAGCCTTCCCGAGCAGTACTTC
-	few	TRBV11-3	TRBJ2-4	CASSFNGNIQYF	TGTGCCAGCAGCTTCAATGGGAACATTCAGTACTTC
TRBD1	-	TRBV5-5	TRBJ1-1	CVSSDGQGRSVTDAFF	TGTGTCAGCAGCGACGGACAGGGGAGGTCCGTCACTGACGCTTTCTTT
-	many	TRBV21-1	TRBJ2-7	CASSKATYHYEQYF	TGTGCCAGCAGCAAAGCGACCTACCACTACGAGCAGTACTTC
TRBD2	many	TRBV7-8	TRBJ2-1	CASSPGTSGGNEQFF	TGTGCCAGCAGCCCCGGGACTAGCGGGGGGAATGAGCAGTTCTTC
-	many	TRBV6-2/TRBV6-3	TRBJ2-3	CASTGLGTQYF	TGTGCCAGCACCGGACTTGGTACGCAGTATTTT
-	few	TRBV9	TRBJ1-5	CASTSDGNSNQPQHF	TGTGCCAGCACCTCGGACGGGAATAGCAATCAGCCCCAGCATTTT
-	few	TRBV5-1	TRBJ1-1	CASSLQGKNTEAFF	TGCGCCAGCAGCTTGCAGGGGAAAAACACTGAAGCTTTCTTT
TRBD2	-	TRBV5-5	TRBJ2-5	CASSLAVAGGPRERYF	TGTGCCAGCAGCTTGGCGGTAGCGGGGGGGCCACGTGAGCGGTACTTC
-	many	TRBV11-2	TRBJ2-3	CASSLARSHTDTQYF	TGTGCCAGCAGCTTAGCAAGGTCACACACAGATACGCAGTATTTT